This T cell receptor (beta chain) was sequenced for a study of Graves' ophthalmopathy and Graves' hyperthyroidism. Study findings and constraints: A classifier, a 13-signature model, separated ophthalmopathy from stable hyperthyroidism with around 88% sensitivity and about 81% specificity.

Germline CDR1 and CDR2: ENHRY and SYGVKD. Trimming cost V 6 bases and J 7 bases; bases outside gene matches: 7. The CDR3 contains 14 residues. For repertoire sequencing, the TCR beta CDR3 regions were amplified from RNA transcripts. The first round was an RT-PCR with HTBI primers, and the second round was a multiplex PCR. TCRdb fed the multiplex PCR reads into MiXCR, producing one record per CDR3 protein. The sample has more than 1,000,000 distinct CDR3 sequences; less than 45% are singletons. People with hyperthyroidism were aged 18 to 65 and newly diagnosed, under 2 months' duration. Notes on this clonotype: Its antigen is not known.

This clonotype was obtained from an adult man with Graves' hyperthyroidism. The sequencing input was peripheral blood or thyroid tissue (not recorded which). The chain joins TRBV10-3 to TRBJ1-1; 11 bases agree with TRBD1. The DNA for the CDR3 is TGTGCCATCAGCGCCGGGACAGGGGGGTTTGAAGCTTTCTTT. It specifies CAISAGTGGFEAFF.